This TCR beta chain stems from a study of Ad26.COV2.S vaccination and SARS-CoV-2 variants. This clone was recorded once. The antigen is undetermined. Study findings and constraints: Marked by substantial breadth, spike-specific CD8+ and CD4+ T cell responses were reportedly seen after vaccination.

TCRdb keeps only in-frame clones here, not all; method: immunoSEQ multiplex PCR. The sample carries approximately 240,000 clones, roughly 90% recorded once. As for treatment: roughly 20 received Ad26.COV2.S at low or high dose, single or two shots; about 5 received placebo; per-sample allocation not given. All samples were drawn on day 63, counting from the first vaccine or placebo injection. Germline V gene lookup returns CDR1 LGHDT and CDR2 YNNKEL (reference sequence). The CDR3 has 14 residues. The V end was cut by 6 bases, the J end by 4 bases, with 12 bases between. The chain employs TRBV3-1 (or the pseudogene TRBV3-2) and TRBJ2-2, with D possibly called TRBD1 or TRBD2 (5 bases each). The sample in question was peripheral blood, obtained in a trial of Ad26.COV2.S vaccine versus placebo. This sequence originates from a person aged 18-65 years who received the Ad26.COV2.S COVID-19 vaccine or a placebo. This chain's CDR3 is CASSPGLVTGELFF. The DNA for the CDR3 is TGTGCCAGCAGTCCGGGGCTTGTCACCGGGGAGCTGTTTTTT.